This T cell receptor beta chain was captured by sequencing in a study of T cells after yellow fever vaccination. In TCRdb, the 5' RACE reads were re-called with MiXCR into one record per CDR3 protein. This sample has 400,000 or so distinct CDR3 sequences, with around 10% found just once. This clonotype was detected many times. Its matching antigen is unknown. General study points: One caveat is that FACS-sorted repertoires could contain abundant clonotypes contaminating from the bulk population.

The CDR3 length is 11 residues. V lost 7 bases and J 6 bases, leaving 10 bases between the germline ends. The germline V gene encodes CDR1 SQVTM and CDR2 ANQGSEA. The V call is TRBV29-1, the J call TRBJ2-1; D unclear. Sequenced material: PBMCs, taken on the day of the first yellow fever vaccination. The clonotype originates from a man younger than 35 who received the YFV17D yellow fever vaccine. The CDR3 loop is CSAARSNEQFF. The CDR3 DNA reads TGCAGCGCCGCGAGATCCAATGAGCAGTTCTTC.